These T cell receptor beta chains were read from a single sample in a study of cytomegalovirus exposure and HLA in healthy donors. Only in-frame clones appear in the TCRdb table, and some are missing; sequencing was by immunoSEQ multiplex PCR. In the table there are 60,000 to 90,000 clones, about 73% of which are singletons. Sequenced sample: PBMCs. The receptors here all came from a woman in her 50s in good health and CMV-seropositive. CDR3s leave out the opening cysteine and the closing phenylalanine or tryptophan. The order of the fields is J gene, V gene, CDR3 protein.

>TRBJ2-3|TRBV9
ASSVALAGTDTQY
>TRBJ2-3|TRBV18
ASSPPISGNTDTQY
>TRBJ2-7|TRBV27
ASSFPGREQY
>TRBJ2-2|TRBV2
ASRLAGGKDTGELF
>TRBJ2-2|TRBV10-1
ASSEGTANTGELF
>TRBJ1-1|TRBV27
ASSLSQGSTEAF
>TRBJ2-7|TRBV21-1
ASSRDTYEQY
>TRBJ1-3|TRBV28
ASSLTVGRLGNTIY
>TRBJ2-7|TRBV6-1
ASKWGQGLDEQY
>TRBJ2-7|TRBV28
ASSSPWTSGSSYEQY
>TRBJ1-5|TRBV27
ASSLFPRGARQPQH
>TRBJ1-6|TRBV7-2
ASSLVGSSPLH
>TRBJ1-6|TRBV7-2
ASSHDPGIGNSPLH
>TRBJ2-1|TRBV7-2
ASSSAGGPNEQF
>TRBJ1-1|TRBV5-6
ASSLGGQPEAF
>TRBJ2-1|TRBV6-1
ASSEAPSGINEQF
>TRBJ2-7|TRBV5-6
ASSEDRGINEQY
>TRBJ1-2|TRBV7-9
ASSGTDTPGYT
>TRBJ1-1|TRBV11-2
ASSGQRNTEAF
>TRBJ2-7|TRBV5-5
ASSLVRAGVEQY
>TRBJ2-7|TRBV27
ASSFLLAGKYEQY
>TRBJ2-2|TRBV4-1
ASSQSTSVGTGELF
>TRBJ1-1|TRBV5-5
ASRLDEVEAF
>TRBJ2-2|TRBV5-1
ASSDSRVPAGVITPGELF
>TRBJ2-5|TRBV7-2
ASGGRASLFGETQY
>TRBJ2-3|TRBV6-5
ASSDPGGRADTQY
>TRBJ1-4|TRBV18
ASSPRGDEKLF
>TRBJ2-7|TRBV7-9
ASSRDRDEQY
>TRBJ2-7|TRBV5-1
ASSPITGGIHEQY
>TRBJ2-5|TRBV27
ASSPGLAKETQY
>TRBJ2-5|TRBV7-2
ASSPGGQGWETQY
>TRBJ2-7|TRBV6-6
ASSYSWTDNEQY
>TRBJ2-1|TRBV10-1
ASSERTGGQGEQF
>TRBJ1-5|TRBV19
ASLPIDRGWDQPQH
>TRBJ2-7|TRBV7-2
ASSLGPSGSGTYEQY
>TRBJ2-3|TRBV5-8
ASSYAVGVGTDTQY
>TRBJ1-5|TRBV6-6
ASSGDRAGQPQH
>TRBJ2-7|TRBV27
ASSFLNREQY
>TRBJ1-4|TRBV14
ASRAQGGSEKLF
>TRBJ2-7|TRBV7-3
ASSATSGSVEQY
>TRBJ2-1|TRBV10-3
AISERESKDEQF
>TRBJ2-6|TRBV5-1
ASSPGGANVLT
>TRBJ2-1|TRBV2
AREMGTSGYNEQF